This TCR beta chain was captured in a study of early T cells in non-severe SARS-CoV-2 infection. The wider study: Chains from this unsorted whole-blood bulk RNA could not be paired. Findings of the study overall: Sequences matched to VDJdb favored anti-spike CD8 responses, while private and CD4 specificities were missed.

With respect to this clonotype: Its antigen is currently unknown.

Attachment of unique molecular identifiers was made to individual cDNA molecules. TCRdb analysed the 5' RACE reads with MiXCR anew, one entry per CDR3 protein. Of over 70,000 distinct CDR3 sequences listed, about 15% are singletons. Germline-derived CDR1 and CDR2 are SGHNT and YYREEE (reference sequence). CDR3 size: 14 residues. V lost 0 bases and J lost 1, with 5 bases in between. V usage is TRBV5-4 and J usage is TRBJ2-4; a possible D gene is TRBD1 (5 bases). The specimen sequenced was whole blood. The sequence was obtained from an adult who was a healthcare worker with PCR-confirmed SARS-CoV-2 infection or an uninfected control (not recorded which). As DNA, the CDR3 is TGTGCCAGCAGCTTGGACAGGGCCAAAAACATTCAGTACTTC. The encoded protein is CASSLDRAKNIQYF.